This T cell receptor (beta chain) was found in a study of identical twins. Whole-study results and caveats: Insertions were fewer in abundant cord blood beta clonotypes, whereas memory repertoires showed none of this pattern.

The authors used template switching to add a universal primer site and gave cDNA unique molecular identifiers. TCRdb reprocessed the 5' RACE reads via MiXCR and lists one record per CDR3 protein. The sample includes 200,000 to 300,000 distinct CDR3 sequences, roughly 10% of them seen just once. With regard to this clonotype: Its matching antigen is unknown.

Trimming took 3 bases from V and 3 from J, leaving 13 bases between them. The CDR3 runs 15 residues. Germline CDR1 LGHDT, CDR2 YNNKEL (reference sequence). Sequencing was carried out using memory T cells sorted from blood. The chain employs TRBV3-1 and TRBJ2-3; D is uncertain. This sequence was found in a man between 45 and 60 years old in good health. CDR3 coding DNA: TGTGCCAGCAGCCAGTATCTGCTTCGAACAGATACGCAGTATTTT. It codes for CASSQYLLRTDTQYF.